The T cell receptor beta chain described here comes from a study of T cells in Graves' hyperthyroidism and ophthalmopathy. This CDR3 spans 14 amino acids. Trimming pared 2 bases from V and 0 bases from J, leaving 5 bases between. Germline V CDR1 and CDR2: MNHEY, SVGEGT. Study-wide results and limits: Ophthalmopathy was predicted by the model a median of about 6.5 months ahead of onset. In blood, most of the thyroid clonotypes expanded above 0.001 were also present.

Clinical symptoms, serum thyroxine, TRAb, thyroid ultrasound and orbital computed tomography established diagnosis. The table lists this clonotype with many counts. Its antigen is unknown. The TCR beta CDR3 regions underwent amplification using RNA transcripts as the source. The primer set for the first-round RT-PCR of the TCR CDR3 was HTBI. In TCRdb, the multiplex PCR reads were re-called with MiXCR into one record per CDR3 protein. This sample carries around 500,000 distinct CDR3 sequences, around a fifth of them seen once, and the ten largest clones take 45% to 55%. The sample taken for sequencing was blood. This sequence was found in a woman in her seventies with Graves' ophthalmopathy. The chain combines TRBV6-2 or TRBV6-3 with TRBJ1-5; D is uncertain. CDR3 loop: CASSYSHSNQPQHF. CDR3 in DNA: TGTGCCAGCAGTTACAGTCATAGCAATCAGCCCCAGCATTTT.